The text below deals with one T cell receptor (beta chain). Its antigen is not known. Assay used: immunoSEQ multiplex PCR; TCRdb lists only in-frame clones, some missing. The repertoire holds about 2.1 million clones, with about 94% as singletons. This record belongs to a study of shared clonotypes between healthy human individuals. Whole-study results and caveats: Estimated richness values were generally larger in naive subsets than in memory subsets. The small donor group covered limited genetic and exposure diversity. With four donors compared, approximately 5.5% of naive CD4 clonotypes were shared.

CD8 cells regarded as naive lacked CD45RO, were positively chosen for CCR7, and omitted terminally differentiated effector memory CD45RA+ cells. Germline CDR1 reads SGHNT; CDR2 reads YENEEA. V gave up 3 bases and J gave up 0 bases, with 12 bases separating them. This CDR3 comprises 17 residues. The chain couples TRBV11-3 to TRBJ2-6; D might be TRBD1 or TRBD2, each matching 5 bases. Sequenced input: naive CD8+ T cells from PBMCs. This clonotype originated in a man aged 18-30 years in good health. Some clones in this sample may be carry-over from other donors' samples. The CDR3 protein is CASSFGTAISGANVLTF. As DNA, the CDR3 is TGTGCCAGCAGCTTCGGGACCGCGATCTCTGGGGCCAACGTCCTGACTTTC.